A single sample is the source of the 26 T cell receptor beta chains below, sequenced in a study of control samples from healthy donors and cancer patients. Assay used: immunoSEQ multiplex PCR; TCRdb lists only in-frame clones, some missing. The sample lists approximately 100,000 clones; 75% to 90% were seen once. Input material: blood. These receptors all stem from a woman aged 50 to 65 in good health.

The CDR3 DNA sequence: TGCGCCAGCAGCCAAGGATCGTTAGCGAACACCGGGGAGCTGTTTTTT. Its protein is CASSQGSLANTGELFF. The chain has TRBV4-1 and TRBJ2-2; D ambiguous. The CDR3 spans 16 residues. V lost 1 base and J 0 bases, leaving 9 bases between the germline ends. Germline V gene lookup returns CDR1 MGHRA and CDR2 YSYEKL.

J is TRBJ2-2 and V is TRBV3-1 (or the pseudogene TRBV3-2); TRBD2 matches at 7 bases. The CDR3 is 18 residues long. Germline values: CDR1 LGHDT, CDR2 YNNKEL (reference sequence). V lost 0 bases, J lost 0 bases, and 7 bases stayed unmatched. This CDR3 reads CASSQDRSAGANTGELFF. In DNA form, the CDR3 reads TGTGCCAGCAGCCAAGATAGGTCGGCGGGGGCGAACACCGGGGAGCTGTTTTTT.

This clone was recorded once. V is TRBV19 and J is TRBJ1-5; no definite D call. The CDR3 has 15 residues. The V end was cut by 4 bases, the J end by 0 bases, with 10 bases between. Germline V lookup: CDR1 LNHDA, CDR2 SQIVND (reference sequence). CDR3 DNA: TGTGCCAGTAGTACCATGAGGTATAGCAATCAGCCCCAGCATTTT. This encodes CASSTMRYSNQPQHF.

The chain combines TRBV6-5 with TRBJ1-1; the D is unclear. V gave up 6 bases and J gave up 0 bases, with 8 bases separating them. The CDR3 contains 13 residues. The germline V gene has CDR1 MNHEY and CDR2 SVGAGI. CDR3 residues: CASRRRVNTEAFF. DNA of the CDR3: TGTGCCAGCAGGCGAAGGGTGAACACTGAAGCTTTCTTT.

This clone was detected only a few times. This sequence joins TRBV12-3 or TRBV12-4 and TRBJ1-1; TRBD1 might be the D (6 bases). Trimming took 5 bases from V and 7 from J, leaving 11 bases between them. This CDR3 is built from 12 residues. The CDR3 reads CASSEQGIEAFF. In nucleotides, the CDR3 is TGTGCCAGCAGTGAACAGGGAATTGAAGCTTTCTTT.

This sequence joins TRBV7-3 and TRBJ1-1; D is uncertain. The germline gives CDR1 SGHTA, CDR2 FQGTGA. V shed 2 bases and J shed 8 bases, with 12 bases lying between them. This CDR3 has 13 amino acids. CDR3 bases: TGTGCCAGCAGCTTATTGGGTACGGGAGAAGCTTTCTTT. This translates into CASSLLGTGEAFF.

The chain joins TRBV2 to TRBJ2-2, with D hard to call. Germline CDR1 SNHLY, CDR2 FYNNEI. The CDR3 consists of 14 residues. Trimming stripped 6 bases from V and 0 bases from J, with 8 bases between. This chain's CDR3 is CASRKTPNTGELFF. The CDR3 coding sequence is TGTGCCAGCAGAAAGACACCGAACACCGGGGAGCTGTTTTTT.

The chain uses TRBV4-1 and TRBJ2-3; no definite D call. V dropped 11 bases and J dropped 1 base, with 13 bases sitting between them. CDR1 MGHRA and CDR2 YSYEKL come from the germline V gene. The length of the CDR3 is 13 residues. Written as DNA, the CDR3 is TGCGCCGCCTACCCTCGGGGCACAGATACGCAGTATTTT. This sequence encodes CAAYPRGTDTQYF.

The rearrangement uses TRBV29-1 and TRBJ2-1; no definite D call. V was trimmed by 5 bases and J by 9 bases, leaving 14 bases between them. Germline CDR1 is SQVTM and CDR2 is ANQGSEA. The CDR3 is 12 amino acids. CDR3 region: CSVIPRLAEQFF. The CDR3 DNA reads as TGCAGCGTTATACCACGTTTGGCTGAGCAGTTCTTC.

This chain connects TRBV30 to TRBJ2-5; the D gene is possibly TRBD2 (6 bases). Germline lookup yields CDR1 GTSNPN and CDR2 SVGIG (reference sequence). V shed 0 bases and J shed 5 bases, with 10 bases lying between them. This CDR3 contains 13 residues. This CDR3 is CAWSVPAGETQYF. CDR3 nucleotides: TGTGCCTGGAGTGTACCGGCGGGGGAGACCCAGTACTTC.

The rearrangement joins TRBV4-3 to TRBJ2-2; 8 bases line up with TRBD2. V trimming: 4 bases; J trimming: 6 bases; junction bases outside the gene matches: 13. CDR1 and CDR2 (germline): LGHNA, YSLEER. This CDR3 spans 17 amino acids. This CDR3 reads CASSLGLSGSFSGELFF. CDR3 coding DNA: TGCGCCAGCAGCCTAGGGTTAAGCGGGAGCTTCTCCGGGGAGCTGTTTTTT.

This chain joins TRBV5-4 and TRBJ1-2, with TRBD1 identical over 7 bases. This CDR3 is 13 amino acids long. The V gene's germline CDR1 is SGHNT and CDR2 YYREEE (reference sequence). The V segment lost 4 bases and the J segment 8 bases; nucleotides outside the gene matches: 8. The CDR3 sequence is CASSGGTGVGYTF. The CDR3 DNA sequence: TGTGCCAGCAGCGGTGGAACAGGGGTCGGCTACACCTTC.

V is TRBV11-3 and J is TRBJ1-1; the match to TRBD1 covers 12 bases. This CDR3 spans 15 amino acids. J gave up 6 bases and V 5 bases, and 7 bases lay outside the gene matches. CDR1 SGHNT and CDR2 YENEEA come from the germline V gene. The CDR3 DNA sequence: TGTGCCAGCAGCCCCGGGGGGACAGGGGGCGCTGAAGCTTTCTTT. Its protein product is CASSPGGTGGAEAFF. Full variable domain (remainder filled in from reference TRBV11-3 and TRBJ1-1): EAGVVQSPRYKIIEKKQPVAFWCNPISGHNTLYWYLQNLGQGPELLIRYENEEAVDDSQLPKDRFSAERLKGVDSTLKIQPAELGDSAVYLCASSPGGTGGAEAFFGQGTRLTVV.

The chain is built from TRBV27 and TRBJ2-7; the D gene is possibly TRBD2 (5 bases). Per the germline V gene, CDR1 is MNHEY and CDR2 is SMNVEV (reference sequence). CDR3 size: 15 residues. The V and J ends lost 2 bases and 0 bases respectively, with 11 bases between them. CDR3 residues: CASSLRGISSYEQYV. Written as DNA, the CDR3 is TGTGCCAGCAGTTTACGAGGGATTAGCTCCTACGAGCAGTACGTC.

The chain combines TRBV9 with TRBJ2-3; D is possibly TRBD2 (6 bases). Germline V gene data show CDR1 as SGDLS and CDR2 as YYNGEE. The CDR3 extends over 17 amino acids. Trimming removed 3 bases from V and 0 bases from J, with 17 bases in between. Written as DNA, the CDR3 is TGTGCCAGCAGCGAGGGACTCCCTTCACCTAGCACAGATACGCAGTATTTT. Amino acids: CASSEGLPSPSTDTQYF. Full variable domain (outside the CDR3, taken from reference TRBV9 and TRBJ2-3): DSGVTQTPKHLITATGQRVTLRCSPRSGDLSVYWYQQSLDQGLQFLIQYYNGEERAKGNILERFSAQQFPDLHSELNLSSLELGDSALYFCASSEGLPSPSTDTQYFGPGTRLTVL.

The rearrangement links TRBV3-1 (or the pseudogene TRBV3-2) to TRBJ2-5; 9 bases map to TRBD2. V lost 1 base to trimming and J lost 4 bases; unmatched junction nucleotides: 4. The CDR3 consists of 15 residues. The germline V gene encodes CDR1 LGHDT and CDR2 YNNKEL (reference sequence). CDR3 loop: CASSQGNSGGETQYF. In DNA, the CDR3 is TGTGCCAGCAGCCAAGGCAATAGCGGGGGAGAGACCCAGTACTTC.

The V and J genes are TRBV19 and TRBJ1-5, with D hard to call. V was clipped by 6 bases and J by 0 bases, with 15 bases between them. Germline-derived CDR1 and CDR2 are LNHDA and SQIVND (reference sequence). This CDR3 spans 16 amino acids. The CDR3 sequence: CASRKIGGNSNQPQHF. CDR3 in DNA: TGTGCCAGTAGAAAGATAGGTGGGAATAGCAATCAGCCCCAGCATTTT.

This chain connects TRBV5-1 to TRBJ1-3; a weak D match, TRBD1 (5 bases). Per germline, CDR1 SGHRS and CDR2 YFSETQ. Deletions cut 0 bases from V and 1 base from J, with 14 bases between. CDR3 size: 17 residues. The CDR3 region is CASSLVPDTVSGNTIYF. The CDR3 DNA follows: TGCGCCAGCAGCTTGGTTCCGGACACCGTATCTGGAAACACCATATATTTT.

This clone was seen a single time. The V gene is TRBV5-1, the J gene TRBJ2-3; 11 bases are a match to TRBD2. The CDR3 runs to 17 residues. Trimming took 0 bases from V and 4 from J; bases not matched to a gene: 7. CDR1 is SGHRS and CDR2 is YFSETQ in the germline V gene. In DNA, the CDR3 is TGCGCCAGCAGCTTGGGTAGACTAGCGGGACGGCCAGATACGCAGTATTTT. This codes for CASSLGRLAGRPDTQYF. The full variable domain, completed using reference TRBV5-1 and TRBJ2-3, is KAGVTQTPRYLIKTRGQQVTLSCSPISGHRSVSWYQQTPGQGLQFLFEYFSETQRNKGNFPGRFSGRQFSNSRSEMNVSTLELGDSALYLCASSLGRLAGRPDTQYFGPGTRLTVL.

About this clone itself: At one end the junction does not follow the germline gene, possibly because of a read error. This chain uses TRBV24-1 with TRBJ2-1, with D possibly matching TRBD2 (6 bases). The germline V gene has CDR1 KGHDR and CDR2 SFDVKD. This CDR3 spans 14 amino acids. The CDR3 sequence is CAASGGSSYNEQFF. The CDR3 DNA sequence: TGTGCCGCCAGTGGAGGGAGCTCCTACAATGAGCAGTTCTTC.

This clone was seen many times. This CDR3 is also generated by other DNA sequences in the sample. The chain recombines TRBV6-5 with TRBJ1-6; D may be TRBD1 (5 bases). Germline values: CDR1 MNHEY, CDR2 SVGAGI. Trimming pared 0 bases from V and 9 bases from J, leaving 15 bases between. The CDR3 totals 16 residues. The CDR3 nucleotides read TGTGCCAGCAGTTACTCTTGGGGGACGGGGGGTTCACCCCTCCACTTT. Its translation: CASSYSWGTGGSPLHF.

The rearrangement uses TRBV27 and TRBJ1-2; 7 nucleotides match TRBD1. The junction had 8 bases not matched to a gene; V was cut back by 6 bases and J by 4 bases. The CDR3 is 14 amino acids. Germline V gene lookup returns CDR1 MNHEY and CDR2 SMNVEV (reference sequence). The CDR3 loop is CASSLTGNLYGYTF. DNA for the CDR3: TGTGCCAGCAGCCTGACAGGGAACCTCTATGGCTACACCTTC.

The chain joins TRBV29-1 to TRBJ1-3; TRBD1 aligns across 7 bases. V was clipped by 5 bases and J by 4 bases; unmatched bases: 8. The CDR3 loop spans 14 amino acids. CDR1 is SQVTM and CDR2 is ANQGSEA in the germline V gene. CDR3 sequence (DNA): TGCAGCGTTTCGGCAGGGGGTAGCGGAAACACCATATATTTT. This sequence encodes CSVSAGGSGNTIYF.

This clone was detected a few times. CDR3 region: CASSFRRGLFF. Written as DNA, the CDR3 is TGTGCCAGCAGCTTTCGCCGGGGGCTGTTTTTT. V is TRBV11-2 and J is TRBJ2-2, with D tentatively TRBD2 (5 bases). The CDR3 runs 11 residues. V lost 3 bases to trimming and J lost 13 bases, with 9 bases between them. CDR1 SGHAT and CDR2 FQNNGV come from the germline V gene.

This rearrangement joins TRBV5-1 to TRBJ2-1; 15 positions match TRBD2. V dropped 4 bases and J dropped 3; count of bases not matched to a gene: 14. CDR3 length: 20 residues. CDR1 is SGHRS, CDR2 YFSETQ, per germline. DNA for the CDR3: TGCGCCAGCAGCCCTACCTTCGGGACTAGCGGGGGGAAAAGCTACAATGAGCAGTTCTTC. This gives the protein CASSPTFGTSGGKSYNEQFF.

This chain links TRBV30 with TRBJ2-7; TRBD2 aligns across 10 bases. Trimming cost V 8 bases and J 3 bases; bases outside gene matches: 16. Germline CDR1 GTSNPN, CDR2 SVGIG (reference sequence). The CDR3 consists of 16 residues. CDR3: CAALLAGLSPGYEQYF. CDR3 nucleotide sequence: TGTGCCGCACTACTAGCGGGGTTAAGCCCCGGCTACGAGCAGTACTTC.